The text below deals with one T cell receptor (beta chain). Its target is not known. Unique molecular identifiers featured in how the TCRbeta library was prepared. TCRdb fed the PCR reads into MiXCR, producing one record per CDR3 protein. The sample includes hundreds of thousands of distinct CDR3 sequences, approximately 13% of them seen just once. This sample is part of a study of T-cell reconstitution after alpha-beta-depleted transplantation in children. Study conclusions and caveats: Elevated TCRbeta diversity at day 60 was traced, in some patients, to surviving recipient T cells and thymic progenitors.

The sequence came from a male patient between 10 and 17 years old who had a stem cell transplant for acute myeloid leukemia, so the T cells may come from the graft donor. The sample was PBMCs, mostly from graft donor cells, taken 360 days after TCRalphabeta/CD19-depleted stem cell transplant.

The CDR3 DNA reads TGTGCCAGCAGTTTCCGGGGCGGGGACTCCTACGAGCAGTACTTC. Residues: CASSFRGGDSYEQYF. The rearrangement links TRBV7-9 to TRBJ2-7; D possibly corresponds to TRBD2 (6 bases). This CDR3 region has 15 residues. The V gene's germline CDR1 is SEHNR and CDR2 FQNEAQ (reference sequence). The V end was cut by 6 bases, the J end by 0 bases, with 15 bases between.